The 30 T cell receptor beta chains reported below all come from one sample, sequenced in a study of blood T cell repertoires in COVID-19. Libraries were prepared by immunoSEQ multiplex PCR; TCRdb keeps only in-frame clonotypes and omits some of them. The table has about 18,000 clones, approximately 91% seen once. Sequenced input: peripheral blood. These receptors came from a human donor in a cohort sampled during active COVID-19.

The chain couples TRBV7-9 to TRBJ2-7; D perhaps matches TRBD2 (6 bases). The length of the CDR3 is 16 residues. The germline V gene encodes CDR1 SEHNR and CDR2 FQNEAQ (reference sequence). With 5 bases removed from V and 2 bases from J, the gap between germline ends came to 19 bases. The CDR3 spells CASSQRRLGETYEQYF. The CDR3 coding sequence is TGTGCCAGCAGCCAGAGGCGACTAGGGGAAACCTACGAGCAGTACTTC.

V and J are TRBV6-5 and TRBJ1-2, with unresolved D. CDR3 length: 13 residues. CDR1 is MNHEY and CDR2 is SVGAGI in the germline V gene. Trimming left V 6 bases short and J 6 bases short, with 14 bases between. The CDR3 nucleotides are TGTGCCAGCAGCCTACGAACGTCGAATGGCTACACCTTC. Protein: CASSLRTSNGYTF.

This sequence joins TRBV9 and TRBJ2-2, with no clear D. Germline loops: CDR1 SGDLS, CDR2 YYNGEE. With 2 bases removed from V and 2 bases from J, the gap between germline ends came to 10 bases. The length of the CDR3 is 15 residues. CDR3 bases: TGTGCCAGCAGCGTGGGTCAGGCAAACACCGGGGAGCTGTTTTTT. As protein: CASSVGQANTGELFF.

The CDR3 region is CARGEGHEQYF. CDR3 DNA: TGTGCCAGGGGGGAGGGCCACGAGCAGTACTTC. This chain uses TRBV6-5 with TRBJ2-7; 7 nucleotides align to TRBD2. This CDR3 region has 11 residues. Germline CDR1 is MNHEY and CDR2 is SVGAGI. Trimming cost V 9 bases and J 5 bases; bases outside gene matches: 4.

This chain's CDR3 is CASSLAQGNYNEQFF. The CDR3 nucleotides are TGTGCCAGCAGCTTAGCCCAGGGAAATTACAATGAGCAGTTCTTC. The V call is TRBV7-6, the J call TRBJ2-1; TRBD1 is a possible D gene (5 bases). V shed 0 bases and J shed 4 bases, with 10 bases lying between them. CDR1 is SGHVS, CDR2 FNYEAQ, per germline. CDR3 length: 15 residues.

This rearrangement joins TRBV9 to TRBJ2-1, with D unclear. The CDR3 length is 14 residues. Trimming took 0 bases from V and 4 from J, leaving 8 bases between them. Per germline, CDR1 SGDLS and CDR2 YYNGEE. CDR3 sequence: CASSVAASYNEQFF. The CDR3 DNA reads as TGTGCCAGCAGCGTAGCAGCGTCGTACAATGAGCAGTTCTTC.

The chain is built from TRBV5-1 and TRBJ2-6, with 12 bases that match TRBD1. Germline CDR1 is SGHRS and CDR2 is YFSETQ. This CDR3 spans 18 amino acids. V gave up 4 bases and J gave up 3 bases; unmatched junction bases: 8. The CDR3 region has the DNA TGCGCCAGCAGCCCCGGGACAGGGGGCGGGATTGGGGCCAACGTCCTGACTTTC. Translation: CASSPGTGGGIGANVLTF.

The chain employs TRBV24-1 and TRBJ2-3, with a tentative D call TRBD1 (7 bases). The CDR3 extends over 16 amino acids. V was pared by 4 bases and J by 0 bases, with 13 bases between. Germline lookup yields CDR1 KGHDR and CDR2 SFDVKD. The CDR3 DNA sequence: TGTGCCACCAGTGACCCGACAGGGACTAGCACAGATACGCAGTATTTT. Protein sequence: CATSDPTGTSTDTQYF.

V usage is TRBV6-6 and J usage is TRBJ1-1; 11 bases map to TRBD1. This CDR3 is 18 amino acids long. V shed 5 bases and J 3 bases; nucleotides not matched to a gene: 14. The germline CDR1 and CDR2 sequences are MNHNY and SVGAGI (reference sequence). The DNA for the CDR3 is TGTGCCAGCAGTCGGTCGGACAGGGGGCCGGGAGGGTACACTGAAGCTTTCTTT. This encodes CASSRSDRGPGGYTEAFF.

The CDR3 DNA is TGCGCCAGCAGCTTGGGCAGGTCTAAAGGCTACACCTTC. The encoded protein is CASSLGRSKGYTF. The chain has TRBV5-1 and TRBJ1-2; no reliable D call. The CDR3 contains 13 residues. Germline V lookup: CDR1 SGHRS, CDR2 YFSETQ. Trimming removed 0 bases at V and 8 bases at J, with 11 bases between.

This clone has just a few counts. This chain uses TRBV9 with TRBJ2-7; 9 positions match TRBD2. Per germline, CDR1 SGDLS and CDR2 YYNGEE. The junction had 5 bases not matched to a gene; V was cut back by 2 bases and J by 5 bases. CDR3 size: 14 residues. The CDR3 sequence is CASSVLAGEDEQYF. The CDR3 DNA is TGTGCCAGCAGCGTTTTAGCGGGAGAGGACGAGCAGTACTTC.

This chain uses TRBV4-2 with TRBJ2-7; no definite D call. The germline V gene encodes CDR1 LGHNA and CDR2 YNFKEQ. The CDR3 has 19 amino acids. Trimming cost V 2 bases and J 1 base, with 24 bases left between them. The CDR3, as DNA: TGTGCCAGCAGCCAACCATCGGAGCTGAGTGGATCCCCATCCTACGAGCAGTACTTC. This translates into CASSQPSELSGSPSYEQYF.

V gene TRBV24-1 combines with J gene TRBJ2-2, with D uncertain. The CDR3 consists of 13 residues. Per the germline V gene, CDR1 is KGHDR and CDR2 is SFDVKD. V gave up 4 bases and J gave up 5 bases, with 7 bases separating them. The CDR3 reads CATSDHYTGELFF. In nucleotides, the CDR3 is TGTGCCACCAGTGACCACTATACCGGGGAGCTGTTTTTT.

V gene TRBV6-1 combines with J gene TRBJ2-1; 13 nucleotides line up with TRBD2. J gave up 10 bases and V 1 base, and 7 bases lay outside the gene matches. The CDR3 has 16 amino acids. Germline lookup yields CDR1 MNHNS and CDR2 SASEGT. CDR3 sequence: CASSEGRLAGGGEQFF. The CDR3 coding sequence is TGTGCCAGCAGTGAAGGGCGACTAGCGGGAGGAGGGGAGCAGTTCTTC.

The chain employs TRBV24-1 and TRBJ2-1; 7 bases line up with TRBD1. Germline lookup yields CDR1 KGHDR and CDR2 SFDVKD. The CDR3 is 19 residues long. Losses at the gene ends were 4 bases for V and 3 bases for J; bases not matched to a gene: 17. CDR3 nucleotide sequence: TGTGCCACCAGTGACTCTTTCGACAGGGTAAATTGGGGCTACAATGAGCAGTTCTTC. Protein product: CATSDSFDRVNWGYNEQFF.

The V call is TRBV7-6, the J call TRBJ2-3; D might be TRBD2 (6 bases). Germline V gene sequence: CDR1 SGHVS, CDR2 FNYEAQ. The CDR3 is made up of 16 amino acids. Trimming cost V 5 bases and J 4 bases, with 19 bases left between them. DNA for the CDR3: TGTGCCAGCAGCCTTAGCGGTGGGGTTGGGTCAGATACGCAGTATTTT. It codes for CASSLSGGVGSDTQYF.

The CDR3 sequence: CASSVGDRNYGYTF. CDR3 DNA: TGTGCCAGCAGCGTAGGAGACAGGAACTATGGCTACACCTTC. The genes are TRBV9 and TRBJ1-2, with TRBD1 as a possible D gene (6 bases). Per germline, CDR1 SGDLS and CDR2 YYNGEE. The CDR3 is 14 residues long. The V and J ends lost 0 bases and 2 bases respectively, with 8 bases between them.

The rearrangement uses TRBV11-2 and TRBJ2-3; the D gene is possibly TRBD2 (5 bases). CDR1 and CDR2 from the germline V gene are SGHAT and FQNNGV. V was pared by 1 base and J by 4 bases, with 15 bases between. CDR3 length: 16 amino acids. The CDR3 DNA sequence: TGTGCCAGCAGCTTAGGCACGGCTAGCATGTCAGATACGCAGTATTTT. Encoded protein: CASSLGTASMSDTQYF.

The J gene is TRBJ2-7, the V gene TRBV5-1; 12 nucleotides align to TRBD2. The germline gives CDR1 SGHRS, CDR2 YFSETQ. V lost 4 bases to trimming and J lost 3 bases; unmatched junction nucleotides: 11. This CDR3 has 17 residues. Here the CDR3 DNA reads TGCGCCAGCAGCCCTGGGACTAGCGGGCTATATCTCTACGAGCAGTACTTC. It specifies CASSPGTSGLYLYEQYF.

The chain uses TRBV7-8 and TRBJ1-6; unclear D gene. Trimming shortened V by 2 bases and J by 6 bases, and 17 bases separated the two germline ends. The length of the CDR3 is 17 residues. Germline assignment: CDR1 SGHVS and CDR2 FQNEAQ. DNA of the CDR3: TGTGCCAGCAGCTTAAGTCACAGTGCGACCTTTAATTCACCCCTCCACTTT. Protein: CASSLSHSATFNSPLHF.

This clone was detected once. The chain recombines TRBV6-5 with TRBJ2-7; 11 bases agree with TRBD2. The germline CDR1 and CDR2 sequences are MNHEY and SVGAGI. The CDR3 totals 16 residues. V lost 4 bases, J lost 0 bases, and 5 bases stayed unmatched. CDR3 nucleotide sequence: TGTGCCAGCAGTTCGACTAGCGGGAATCACTCCTACGAGCAGTACTTC. It translates to CASSSTSGNHSYEQYF.

This rearrangement joins TRBV2 to TRBJ1-1; 9 bases map to TRBD1. The germline gives CDR1 SNHLY, CDR2 FYNNEI. J lost 7 bases, V lost 0 bases, and 9 bases had no gene match. The CDR3 runs 16 residues. CDR3 amino acids: CASSEARTGVGGEAFF. Written as DNA, the CDR3 is TGTGCCAGCAGTGAAGCTAGGACAGGGGTAGGTGGTGAAGCTTTCTTT.

The chain recombines TRBV19 with TRBJ1-5; 8 bases match TRBD1. J lost 2 bases, V lost 8 bases, and 14 bases had no gene match. Per germline, CDR1 LNHDA and CDR2 SQIVND (reference sequence). The CDR3 is 17 residues long. CDR3 region: CASPPEGMGQGNQPQHF. The CDR3 DNA sequence: TGTGCCAGTCCCCCAGAAGGAATGGGACAGGGCAATCAGCCCCAGCATTTT.

The CDR3 bases are TGTGCCAGCAGCGGGGGACTAGCGGGAGGGCGCGATGAGCAGTTCTTC. Translating gives CASSGGLAGGRDEQFF. This sequence joins TRBV7-9 and TRBJ2-1, with 16 bases aligning to TRBD2. This CDR3 has 16 residues. With 5 bases clipped from V and 8 bases from J, the junction kept 6 bases outside the gene matches. Germline V gene lookup returns CDR1 SEHNR and CDR2 FQNEAQ (reference sequence).

The genes are TRBV6-1 and TRBJ2-6; 8 nucleotides align to TRBD2. The V segment lost 4 bases and the J segment 4 bases; nucleotides outside the gene matches: 18. The V gene's germline CDR1 is MNHNS and CDR2 SASEGT. This CDR3 is built from 20 residues. The DNA for the CDR3 is TGTGCCAGCAGTGCGCTGACGTCGGGACTAGGCTTCTCCGGGGCCAACGTCCTGACTTTC. It encodes CASSALTSGLGFSGANVLTF.

The J gene is TRBJ2-1, the V gene TRBV12-3 or TRBV12-4, with 7 nucleotides matching TRBD1. Losses at the gene ends were 5 bases for V and 8 bases for J; bases not matched to a gene: 6. The CDR3 is 13 residues long. CDR3 in amino acids: CASSDDRAYEQFF. The CDR3 coding sequence is TGTGCCAGCAGTGATGACAGGGCGTATGAGCAGTTCTTC.

The chain recombines TRBV10-3 with TRBJ2-1; D perhaps matches TRBD2 (5 bases). The CDR3 covers 14 residues. Per germline, CDR1 ENHRY and CDR2 SYGVKD. The V gene lost 0 bases and the J gene lost 8 bases, with 11 bases spanning the gap. The CDR3 spells CAISESNKGDEQFF. The CDR3 DNA is TGTGCCATCAGTGAGTCGAATAAGGGAGATGAGCAGTTCTTC.

The CDR3 DNA reads as TGTGCCAGCAGGGACACAGGAAAGAACACCGGGGAGCTGTTTTTT. It codes for CASRDTGKNTGELFF. The rearrangement uses TRBV6-5 and TRBJ2-2; D perhaps matches TRBD1 (5 bases). CDR1 MNHEY and CDR2 SVGAGI come from the germline V gene. V lost 6 bases and J 1 base, leaving 12 bases between the germline ends. CDR3 size: 15 residues.

The J gene is TRBJ2-5, the V gene TRBV4-1; 14 bases line up with TRBD2. V trimming: 0 bases; J trimming: 5 bases; junction bases outside the gene matches: 11. This CDR3 region has 19 residues. Per germline, CDR1 MGHRA and CDR2 YSYEKL. The CDR3 region has the DNA TGCGCCAGCAGCCAAGAAGTATTGACTAGCGGGGGGGCTGTTGAGACCCAGTACTTC. Translating it yields CASSQEVLTSGGAVETQYF.

The V gene is TRBV18, the J gene TRBJ2-7; 8 nucleotides agree with TRBD1. V was pared by 5 bases and J by 2 bases, with 8 bases of the junction left unmatched. CDR1 KGHSH and CDR2 LQKENI come from the germline V gene. The CDR3 loop spans 15 amino acids. DNA for the CDR3: TGTGCCAGCTCATCCTCGACAGGGGCGACCTACGAGCAGTACTTC. Its protein product is CASSSSTGATYEQYF.